The 27 T cell receptor beta chains in this list originate from one sample, sequenced in a study of Ad26.COV2.S vaccination and SARS-CoV-2 variants. Profiled with immunoSEQ multiplex PCR; TCRdb holds only in-frame clones, not every one. The sample lists about 350,000 clones; around 90% were seen once. Sequences were derived from peripheral blood, sampled after recovery from COVID-19. All receptors come from a human donor who had recovered from COVID-19.

This clone appeared a single time. The V gene is TRBV6-5, the J gene TRBJ2-5; no clear D. The germline gives CDR1 MNHEY, CDR2 SVGAGI. Trimming took off 2 bases at V and 4 bases at J, with 11 bases between the two ends. This CDR3 has 14 amino acids. CDR3 sequence: CASSYAALGETQYF. As DNA, the CDR3 is TGTGCCAGCAGTTACGCCGCTCTGGGAGAGACCCAGTACTTC.

This chain uses TRBV7-2 with TRBJ2-5; no clear D gene. V was pared by 3 bases and J by 5 bases, with 4 bases between. The V gene's germline CDR1 is SGHTA and CDR2 FQGNSA. The CDR3 totals 11 residues. CDR3 sequence (DNA): TGTGCCAGCAGCTTTCTGGAGACCCAGTACTTC. The encoded protein is CASSFLETQYF.

This clone was seen once. This chain joins TRBV15 and TRBJ2-6; D gene uncertain. Trimming pared 0 bases from V and 1 base from J, leaving 7 bases between. CDR1 is LNHNV and CDR2 is YYDKDF in the germline V gene (reference sequence). CDR3 length: 16 residues. DNA for the CDR3: TGTGCCACCAGCAGAGATCGCACTTCTGGGGCCAACGTCCTGACTTTC. This codes for CATSRDRTSGANVLTF.

The chain links TRBV27 to TRBJ2-2; 8 bases map to TRBD1. With 5 bases clipped from V and 6 bases from J, the junction kept 8 bases outside the gene matches. This CDR3 is 15 amino acids long. Germline CDR1 MNHEY, CDR2 SMNVEV (reference sequence). CDR3 sequence reads: CASSRSDRDAGELFF. DNA for the CDR3: TGTGCCAGCAGTCGCTCGGACAGGGATGCCGGGGAGCTGTTTTTT.

The chain is built from TRBV27 and TRBJ2-3; D is perhaps TRBD1 or TRBD2 (5 bases each). The CDR3 contains 15 residues. Per germline, CDR1 MNHEY and CDR2 SMNVEV (reference sequence). V lost 0 bases and J 4 bases, leaving 11 bases between the germline ends. CDR3 nucleotides: TGTGCCAGCAGTTTATCGGGGGATCGATCAGATACGCAGTATTTT. Amino acid sequence: CASSLSGDRSDTQYF.

This clone was detected a few times. The J gene is TRBJ2-7, the V gene TRBV5-4; the match to TRBD2 covers 8 bases. The CDR3 is 14 residues long. Germline trimming cut 2 bases from V and 2 bases from J; bases unmatched to any gene: 3. CDR1 and CDR2 (germline): SGHNT, YYREEE (reference sequence). The CDR3 is CASSLAGVTYEQYF. As DNA, the CDR3 is TGTGCCAGCAGCTTAGCGGGGGTCACCTACGAGCAGTACTTC. Variable domain in full (rest from reference TRBV5-4 and TRBJ2-7): ETGVTQSPTHLIKTRGQQVTLRCSSQSGHNTVSWYQQALGQGPQFIFQYYREEENGRGNFPPRFSGLQFPNYSSELNVNALELDDSALYLCASSLAGVTYEQYFGPGTRLTVT.

The count of this clone is one. The chain couples TRBV5-4 to TRBJ2-3; D is undetermined. From germline, CDR1 is SGHNT and CDR2 YYREEE (reference sequence). The CDR3 loop spans 13 amino acids. V lost 0 bases, J lost 4 bases, and 6 bases lay in between. The CDR3 region is CASSLGHPDTQYF. CDR3 nucleotide sequence: TGTGCCAGCAGCTTGGGACACCCAGATACGCAGTATTTT.

CDR3 loop: CASSRDRVYGYTF. In DNA, the CDR3 is TGTGCCAGCAGCCGTGACAGGGTCTATGGCTACACCTTC. The chain uses TRBV27 and TRBJ1-2, with 7 bases lining up with TRBD1. The CDR3 contains 13 residues. The J segment lost 4 bases and the V segment lost 6 bases, leaving 5 bases of the junction unmatched. Germline V gene lookup returns CDR1 MNHEY and CDR2 SMNVEV (reference sequence).

The chain joins TRBV7-2 to TRBJ1-6, with 8 bases that match TRBD1. Losses at the gene ends were 5 bases for V and 8 bases for J; bases not matched to a gene: 2. Germline V lookup: CDR1 SGHTA, CDR2 FQGNSA. The length of the CDR3 is 13 residues. CDR3 amino acids: CASSDRGDSPLHF. As DNA, the CDR3 is TGTGCCAGCAGCGACAGGGGAGATTCACCCCTCCACTTT. Drawing the rest from reference TRBV7-2 and TRBJ1-6, the complete variable domain is GAGVSQSPSNKVTEKGKDVELRCDPISGHTALYWYRQSLGQGLEFLIYFQGNSAPDKSGLPSDRFSAERTGGSVSTLTIQRTQQEDSAVYLCASSDRGDSPLHFGNGTRLTVT.

This chain joins TRBV10-1 and TRBJ2-3, with 11 positions matching TRBD2. V was pared by 4 bases and J by 8 bases, with 5 bases of the junction left unmatched. The V gene's germline CDR1 is WNHNN and CDR2 SYGVQD (reference sequence). The CDR3 runs to 14 residues. The CDR3 bases are TGCGCCAGCAGTGTTAGCGGGGGGGCCGCTACGCAGTATTTT. Translated: CASSVSGGAATQYF.

This chain joins TRBV7-9 and TRBJ1-1; 7 bases match TRBD1. J was trimmed by 1 base and V by 0 bases; bases with no gene match: 5. The CDR3 sequence is 16 residues long. CDR1 and CDR2 (germline): SEHNR, FQNEAQ (reference sequence). In nucleotides, the CDR3 is TGTGCCAGCAGCTTAGCAGGGACAGTCCCGAACACTGAAGCTTTCTTT. Residues: CASSLAGTVPNTEAFF.

This chain joins TRBV19 and TRBJ2-7, with TRBD2 matching over 7 bases. From germline, CDR1 is LNHDA and CDR2 SQIVND (reference sequence). The V and J ends lost 3 bases and 0 bases, in that order; junction bases with no gene match: 11. CDR3 length: 17 amino acids. CDR3 DNA: TGTGCCAGTAGTATCCACAAGGGGAGGGCGAGCTCCTACGAGCAGTACTTC. The encoded protein is CASSIHKGRASSYEQYF.

The rearrangement uses TRBV7-3 and TRBJ2-7, with unresolved D. CDR1 and CDR2 (germline): SGHTA, FQGTGA. Trimming shortened V by 3 bases and J by 3 bases, and 15 bases separated the two germline ends. The CDR3 is 15 amino acids. The CDR3, as DNA: TGTGCCAGCAGCTTGGTAGACGGCGGAAGCTACGAGCAGTACTTC. The encoded protein is CASSLVDGGSYEQYF.

The rearrangement links TRBV7-8 to TRBJ2-2; 11 bases are shared with TRBD1. The CDR3 runs to 13 residues. The J segment lost 13 bases and the V segment lost 4 bases, leaving 5 bases of the junction unmatched. From germline, CDR1 is SGHVS and CDR2 FQNEAQ. The CDR3 loop reads CASSSGQGDVLFF. The CDR3 region has the DNA TGTGCCAGCAGCTCGGGACAGGGGGATGTGCTGTTTTTT. Full variable domain (outside the CDR3, taken from reference TRBV7-8 and TRBJ2-2): GAGVSQSPRYKVAKRGQDVALRCDPISGHVSLFWYQQALGQGPEFLTYFQNEAQLDKSGLPSDRFFAERPEGSVSTLKIQRTQQEDSAVYLCASSSGQGDVLFFGEGSRLTVL.

The chain carries TRBV27 and TRBJ1-6; 8 bases fit TRBD1. The CDR3 runs to 16 residues. Germline loops: CDR1 MNHEY, CDR2 SMNVEV (reference sequence). Germline trimming cut 1 base from V and 7 bases from J; bases unmatched to any gene: 6. CDR3 sequence reads: CASSLYPGGVNSPLHF. The CDR3 coding sequence is TGTGCCAGCAGTTTATATCCAGGGGGCGTGAATTCACCCCTCCACTTT.

This clone was picked up a small number of times. This chain joins TRBV19 and TRBJ1-5; D remains unclear. V was trimmed by 7 bases and J by 1 base, leaving 11 bases between them. Germline lookup yields CDR1 LNHDA and CDR2 SQIVND (reference sequence). This CDR3 region has 14 residues. The CDR3 DNA is TGTGCCAGTACACACAGCTCGAGCAATCAGCCCCAGCATTTT. This gives the protein CASTHSSSNQPQHF.

The chain combines TRBV7-9 with TRBJ1-5; the D gene is possibly TRBD1 (5 bases). The V and J ends lost 1 base and 3 bases respectively, with 13 bases between them. CDR1 is SEHNR, CDR2 FQNEAQ, per germline (reference sequence). The CDR3 covers 16 residues. CDR3 loop: CASSLGGRQLNQPQHF. CDR3 bases: TGTGCCAGCAGCTTAGGTGGCCGACAGCTCAATCAGCCCCAGCATTTT. The full variable domain, with the rest looked up from reference TRBV7-9 and TRBJ1-5, is DTGVSQNPRHKITKRGQNVTFRCDPISEHNRLYWYRQTLGQGPEFLTYFQNEAQLEKSRLLSDRFSAERPKGSFSTLEIQRTEQGDSAMYLCASSLGGRQLNQPQHFGDGTRLSIL.

The V call is TRBV11-2, the J call TRBJ1-4; D remains ambiguous. With 5 bases removed from V and 5 bases from J, the gap between germline ends came to 15 bases. Germline lookup yields CDR1 SGHAT and CDR2 FQNNGV. This CDR3 is 15 amino acids long. For the CDR3, the DNA is TGTGCCAGCAGCCCCCGCACGCAAGGGAATGAAAAACTGTTTTTT. This encodes CASSPRTQGNEKLFF.

The chain joins TRBV19 to TRBJ1-3; D may be TRBD1 (5 bases). V lost 7 bases and J 2 bases, leaving 12 bases between the germline ends. This CDR3 is built from 14 residues. Germline V lookup: CDR1 LNHDA, CDR2 SQIVND (reference sequence). The CDR3 DNA reads as TGTGCCAGTACCTCGACAGATACTGGAAACACCATATATTTT. Protein product: CASTSTDTGNTIYF. The full variable domain, rest sourced from reference TRBV19 and TRBJ1-3, is DGGITQSPKYLFRKEGQNVTLSCEQNLNHDAMYWYRQDPGQGLRLIYYSQIVNDFQKGDIAEGYSVSREKKESFPLTVTSAQKNPTAFYLCASTSTDTGNTIYFGEGSWLTVV.

The chain employs TRBV5-1 and TRBJ2-1, with TRBD2 identical over 14 bases. This CDR3 has 17 amino acids. V trimming: 4 bases; J trimming: 2 bases; junction bases outside the gene matches: 5. Germline V gene data show CDR1 as SGHRS and CDR2 as YFSETQ. Written as DNA, the CDR3 is TGCGCCAGCAGCGGCGGGACTAGCGGGGGCCCCTACAATGAGCAGTTCTTC. Its protein is CASSGGTSGGPYNEQFF.

CDR3 in amino acids: CASSEERVQETQYF. CDR3 coding DNA: TGTGCCAGCAGTGAAGAGAGAGTCCAAGAGACCCAGTACTTC. The V gene is TRBV2, the J gene TRBJ2-5; no firm D call. Germline assignment: CDR1 SNHLY and CDR2 FYNNEI. The CDR3 contains 14 residues. V was cut by 1 base and J by 1 base, with 7 bases left in between.

The V call is TRBV5-6, the J call TRBJ1-2; no reliable D call. Trimming removed 1 base from V and 6 bases from J, with 7 bases in between. This CDR3 has 12 amino acids. The V gene's germline CDR1 is SGHDT and CDR2 YYEEEE. CDR3: CASSLTDHGYTF. For the CDR3, the DNA is TGTGCCAGCAGCTTGACAGACCATGGCTACACCTTC.

The V and J genes are TRBV18 and TRBJ1-2; 8 positions match TRBD1. J lost 9 bases, V lost 6 bases, and 15 bases had no gene match. Looked up from germline, CDR1 is KGHSH and CDR2 is LQKENI. The CDR3 contains 15 residues. DNA of the CDR3: TGTGCCAGCTCCGGACTGGGGCAGGGGGCAAGGAGCTACACCTTC. It yields the protein CASSGLGQGARSYTF.

The gene calls are TRBV12-3 or TRBV12-4 and TRBJ2-7, with D possibly being TRBD2 (5 bases). V was trimmed by 6 bases and J by 2 bases, leaving 11 bases between them. This CDR3 is built from 13 residues. CDR3 DNA: TGTGCCAGCAGACCTATCGGGGCCTACGAGCAGTACTTC. Protein: CASRPIGAYEQYF.

The gene calls are TRBV18 and TRBJ1-1, with D possibly matching TRBD1 (5 bases). The V and J ends lost 3 bases and 0 bases respectively, with 11 bases between them. The length of the CDR3 is 15 residues. The germline CDR1 and CDR2 sequences are KGHSH and LQKENI. The CDR3 DNA follows: TGTGCCAGCTCACCCAGGGCGGAATTGAACACTGAAGCTTTCTTT. Translating it yields CASSPRAELNTEAFF.

The V call is TRBV27, the J call TRBJ2-1, with a weak D call TRBD1 (6 bases). Per germline, CDR1 MNHEY and CDR2 SMNVEV (reference sequence). Trimming took off 6 bases at V and 3 bases at J, with 15 bases between the two ends. The length of the CDR3 is 15 residues. The CDR3 DNA follows: TGTGCCAGCAGGCAACCCGGGACACACTACAATGAGCAGTTCTTC. Residues: CASRQPGTHYNEQFF.

V is TRBV13 and J is TRBJ2-7; a possible D gene is TRBD1 (6 bases). Germline V lookup: CDR1 PRHDT, CDR2 FYEKMQ (reference sequence). The CDR3 is 16 residues long. Trimming took 0 bases from V and 7 from J, leaving 19 bases between them. The CDR3 loop reads CASSLGEARGIGEQYF. For the CDR3, the DNA is TGTGCCAGCAGCTTAGGGGAGGCCAGGGGTATAGGGGAGCAGTACTTC.